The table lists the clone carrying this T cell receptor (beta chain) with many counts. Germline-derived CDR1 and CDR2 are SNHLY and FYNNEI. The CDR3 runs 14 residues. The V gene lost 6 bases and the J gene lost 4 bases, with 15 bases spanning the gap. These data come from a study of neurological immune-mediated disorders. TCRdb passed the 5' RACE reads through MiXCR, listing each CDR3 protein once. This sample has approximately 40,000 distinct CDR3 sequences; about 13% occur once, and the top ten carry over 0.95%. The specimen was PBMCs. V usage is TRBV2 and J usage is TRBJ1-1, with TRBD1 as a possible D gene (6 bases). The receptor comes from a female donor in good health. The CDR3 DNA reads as TGTGCCAGCAGCTCCACAGGGCCGGCCACTGAAGCTTTCTTT. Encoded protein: CASSSTGPATEAFF. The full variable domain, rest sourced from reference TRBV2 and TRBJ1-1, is EPEVTQTPSHQVTQMGQEVILRCVPISNHLYFYWYRQILGQKVEFLVSFYNNEISEKSEIFDDQFSVERPDGSNFTLKIRSTKLEDSAMYFCASSSTGPATEAFFGQGTRLTVV.